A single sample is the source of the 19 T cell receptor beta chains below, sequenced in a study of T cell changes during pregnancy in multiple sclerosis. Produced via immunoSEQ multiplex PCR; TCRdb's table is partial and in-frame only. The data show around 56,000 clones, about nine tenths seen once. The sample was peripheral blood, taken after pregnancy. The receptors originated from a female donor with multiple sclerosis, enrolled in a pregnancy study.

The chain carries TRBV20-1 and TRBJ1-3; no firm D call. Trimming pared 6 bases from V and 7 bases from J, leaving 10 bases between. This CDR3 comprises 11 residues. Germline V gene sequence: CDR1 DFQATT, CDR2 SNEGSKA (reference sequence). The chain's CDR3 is CSARLRNTIYF. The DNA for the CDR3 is TGCAGTGCCAGACTGCGGAACACCATATATTTT.

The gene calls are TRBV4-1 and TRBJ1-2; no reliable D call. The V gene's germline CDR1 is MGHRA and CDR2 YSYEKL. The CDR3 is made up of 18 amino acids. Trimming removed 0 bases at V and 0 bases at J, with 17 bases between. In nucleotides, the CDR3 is TGCGCCAGCAGCCAAGATAGGCAAGACCACTACACTAACTATGGCTACACCTTC. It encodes CASSQDRQDHYTNYGYTF.

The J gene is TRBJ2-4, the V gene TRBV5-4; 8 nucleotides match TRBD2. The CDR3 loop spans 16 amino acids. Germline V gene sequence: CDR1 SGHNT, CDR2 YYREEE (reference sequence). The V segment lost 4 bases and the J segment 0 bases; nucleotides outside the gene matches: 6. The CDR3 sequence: CASSVAGILAKNIQYF. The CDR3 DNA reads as TGTGCCAGCAGCGTAGCGGGGATACTAGCCAAAAACATTCAGTACTTC.

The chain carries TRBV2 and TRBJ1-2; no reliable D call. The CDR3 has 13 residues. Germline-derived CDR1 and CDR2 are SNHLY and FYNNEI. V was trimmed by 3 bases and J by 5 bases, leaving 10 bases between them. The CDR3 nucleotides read TGTGCCAGCAGTGACGGCGGAAGGTATGGCTACACCTTC. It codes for CASSDGGRYGYTF. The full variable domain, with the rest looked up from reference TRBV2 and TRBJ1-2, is EPEVTQTPSHQVTQMGQEVILRCVPISNHLYFYWYRQILGQKVEFLVSFYNNEISEKSEIFDDQFSVERPDGSNFTLKIRSTKLEDSAMYFCASSDGGRYGYTFGSGTRLTVV.

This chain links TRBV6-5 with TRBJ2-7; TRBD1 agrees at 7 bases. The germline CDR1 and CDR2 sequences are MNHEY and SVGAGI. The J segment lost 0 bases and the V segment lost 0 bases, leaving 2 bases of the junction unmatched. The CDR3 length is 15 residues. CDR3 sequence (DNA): TGTGCCAGCAGTTACTCGACAGGGAGCTCCTACGAGCAGTACTTC. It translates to CASSYSTGSSYEQYF.

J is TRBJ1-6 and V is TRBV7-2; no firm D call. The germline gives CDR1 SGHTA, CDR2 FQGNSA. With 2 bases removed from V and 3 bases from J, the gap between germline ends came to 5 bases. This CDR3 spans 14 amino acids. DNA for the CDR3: TGTGCCAGCAGCTTACCCCTCTATAATTCACCCCTCCACTTT. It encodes CASSLPLYNSPLHF.

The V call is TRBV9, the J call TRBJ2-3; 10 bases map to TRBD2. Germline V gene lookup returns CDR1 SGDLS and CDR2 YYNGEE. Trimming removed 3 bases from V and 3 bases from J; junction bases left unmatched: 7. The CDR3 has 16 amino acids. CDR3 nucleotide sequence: TGTGCCAGCAGCGGGGGCCTACTAGCGGGGACAGATACGCAGTATTTT. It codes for CASSGGLLAGTDTQYF.

The CDR3 loop is CASSLAGSTGELFF. CDR3 DNA: TGTGCCAGCAGCTTAGCGGGGTCGACCGGGGAGCTGTTTTTT. The gene calls are TRBV7-3 and TRBJ2-2; D is perhaps TRBD2 (6 bases). Between the trimmed V and J ends, which lost 2 bases and 5 bases, there was a span of 9 bases. The length of the CDR3 is 14 residues. Germline CDR1 SGHTA, CDR2 FQGTGA.

The CDR3 DNA is TGTGCCAGCACTAGACTAGCGGGGGGCCGGAAAGAGACCCAGTACTTC. Protein sequence: CASTRLAGGRKETQYF. The chain recombines TRBV27 with TRBJ2-5; 13 bases align to TRBD2. Germline V CDR1 and CDR2: MNHEY, SMNVEV (reference sequence). V was pared by 7 bases and J by 3 bases, with 8 bases of the junction left unmatched. The CDR3 runs to 16 residues.

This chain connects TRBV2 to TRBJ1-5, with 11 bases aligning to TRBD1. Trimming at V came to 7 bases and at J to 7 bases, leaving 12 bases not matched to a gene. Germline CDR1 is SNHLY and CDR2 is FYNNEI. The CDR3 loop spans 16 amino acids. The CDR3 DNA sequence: TGTGCCAGCAATCAGGACAGGGGGCGGCAAGACCAGCCCCAGCATTTT. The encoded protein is CASNQDRGRQDQPQHF.

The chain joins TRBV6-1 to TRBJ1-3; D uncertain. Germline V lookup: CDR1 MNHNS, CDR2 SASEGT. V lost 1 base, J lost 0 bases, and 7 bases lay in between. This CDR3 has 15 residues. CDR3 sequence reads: CASSEDGLSGNTIYF. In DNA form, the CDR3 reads TGTGCCAGCAGTGAAGACGGACTCTCTGGAAACACCATATATTTT.

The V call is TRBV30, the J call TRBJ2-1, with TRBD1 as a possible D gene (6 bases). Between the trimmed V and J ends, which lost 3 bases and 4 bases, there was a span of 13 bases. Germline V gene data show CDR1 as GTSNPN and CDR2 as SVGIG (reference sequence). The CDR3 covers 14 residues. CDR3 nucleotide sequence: TGTGCCTGGAGACCAGGGGCAGGTTACAATGAGCAGTTCTTC. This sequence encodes CAWRPGAGYNEQFF.

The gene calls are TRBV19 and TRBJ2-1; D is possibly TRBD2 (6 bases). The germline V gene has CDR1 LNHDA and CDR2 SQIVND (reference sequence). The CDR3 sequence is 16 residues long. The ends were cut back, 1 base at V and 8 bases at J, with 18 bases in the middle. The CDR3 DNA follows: TGTGCCAGTAGTATAGTCGCGGGACTGGGTTGGGATGAGCAGTTCTTC. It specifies CASSIVAGLGWDEQFF.

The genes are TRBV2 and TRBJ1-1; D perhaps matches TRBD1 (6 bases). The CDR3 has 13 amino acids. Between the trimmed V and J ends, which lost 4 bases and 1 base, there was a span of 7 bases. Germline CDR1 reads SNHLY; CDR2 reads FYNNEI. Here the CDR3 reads CASSVGGNTEAFF. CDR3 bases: TGTGCCAGCAGTGTAGGGGGGAACACTGAAGCTTTCTTT.

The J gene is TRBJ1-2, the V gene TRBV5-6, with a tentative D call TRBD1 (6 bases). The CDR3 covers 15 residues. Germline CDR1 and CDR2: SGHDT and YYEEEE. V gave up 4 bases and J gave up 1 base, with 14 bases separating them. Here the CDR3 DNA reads TGTGCCAGCAGCCTGAGGAGGGGGGGTAACTATGGCTACACCTTC. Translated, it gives CASSLRRGGNYGYTF.

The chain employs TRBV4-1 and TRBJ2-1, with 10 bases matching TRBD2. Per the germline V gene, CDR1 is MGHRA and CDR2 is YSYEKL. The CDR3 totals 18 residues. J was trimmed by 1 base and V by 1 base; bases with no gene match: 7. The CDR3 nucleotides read TGCGCCAGCAGCCAAGGGGGTAGCGGGGGGTTTTCCTACAATGAGCAGTTCTTC. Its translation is CASSQGGSGGFSYNEQFF.

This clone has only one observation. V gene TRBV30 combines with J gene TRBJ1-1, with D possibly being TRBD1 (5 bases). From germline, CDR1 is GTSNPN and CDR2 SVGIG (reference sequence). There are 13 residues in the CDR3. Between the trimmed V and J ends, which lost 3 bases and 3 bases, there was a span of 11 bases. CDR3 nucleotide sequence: TGTGCCTGGAGCCGGGGGGGGGACACTGAAGCTTTCTTT. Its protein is CAWSRGGDTEAFF.

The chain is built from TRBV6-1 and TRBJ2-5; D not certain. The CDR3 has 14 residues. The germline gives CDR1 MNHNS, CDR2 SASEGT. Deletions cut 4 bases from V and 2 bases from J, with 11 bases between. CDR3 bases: TGTGCCAGCAGTGTAATTGGCAGACAAGAGACCCAGTACTTC. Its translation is CASSVIGRQETQYF.

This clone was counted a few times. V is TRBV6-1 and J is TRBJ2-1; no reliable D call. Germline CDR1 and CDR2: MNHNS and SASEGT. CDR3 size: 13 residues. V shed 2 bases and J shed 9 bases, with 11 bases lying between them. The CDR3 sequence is CASSERMRSEQFF. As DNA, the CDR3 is TGTGCCAGCAGTGAAAGAATGAGATCTGAGCAGTTCTTC.